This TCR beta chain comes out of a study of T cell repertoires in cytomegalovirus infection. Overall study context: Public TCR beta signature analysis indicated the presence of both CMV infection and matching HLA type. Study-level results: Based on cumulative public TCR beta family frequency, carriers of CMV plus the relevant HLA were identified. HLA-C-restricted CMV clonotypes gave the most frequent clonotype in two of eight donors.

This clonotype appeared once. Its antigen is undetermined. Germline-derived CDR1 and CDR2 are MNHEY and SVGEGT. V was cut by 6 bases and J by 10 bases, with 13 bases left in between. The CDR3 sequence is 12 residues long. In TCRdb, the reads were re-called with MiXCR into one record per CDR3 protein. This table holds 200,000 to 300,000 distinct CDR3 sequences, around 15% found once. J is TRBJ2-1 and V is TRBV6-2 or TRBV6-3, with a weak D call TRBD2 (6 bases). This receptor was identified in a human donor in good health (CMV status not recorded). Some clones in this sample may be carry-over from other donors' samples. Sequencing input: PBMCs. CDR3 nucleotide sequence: TGTGCCAGCAGCTCCCTAGCGCACGAGCAGTTCTTC. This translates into CASSSLAHEQFF.